This T cell receptor beta chain was sequenced in a study of CD4 T cells in relation to SARS-CoV-2 and coronaviruses. The wider study: The negative reference was HIV-1 Nef peptide pool or peptide-free culture.

Concerning this clone: What it binds is unknown.

CD4+ T cells from unexposed donors were obtained before the COVID-19 pandemic (2011-2018). Isolation of CD4+ T cells took place after about eleven days in culture. Cells permitting, SARS-CoV-2 S/N and four cold-coronavirus spikes were tested on unexposed-donor CD4+ T cells. Fresh IL-2 medium replaced half the medium on days 3 and 7. Data came from immunoSEQ multiplex PCR; TCRdb stores just in-frame clones and leaves some out. The sample lists under 20,000 clones, around 77% occurring once. General study points: Monoreactive clones expanded significantly more to SARS-CoV-2 than crossreactive clones did.

The CDR3 totals 15 residues. Germline V CDR1 and CDR2: LNHDA, SQIVND (reference sequence). Trimming shortened V by 3 bases and J by 8 bases, and 16 bases separated the two germline ends. This chain links TRBV19 with TRBJ1-4; D possibly corresponds to TRBD1 (6 bases). Sequencing was performed on CD4+ T cells from PBMCs, cultured in vitro. The origin of this receptor is a human donor in good health. DNA of the CDR3: TGTGCCAGTAGTATCTCGACAGGTATTTGGGAAAAACTGTTTTTT. Protein: CASSISTGIWEKLFF.